Listed below are T cell receptor beta chains from one sample, sequenced in a study of T cell responses to AZD1222 COVID-19 vaccine. Only in-frame clones appear in the TCRdb table, and some are missing; sequencing was by immunoSEQ multiplex PCR. The data show 140,000 or so clones, about 90% seen once. This material consisted of peripheral blood, taken 28 days after the second dose of the MenACWY control vaccine. These receptor sequences come from an adult who received the MenACWY meningococcal vaccine as a control. Both conserved end residues are part of each CDR3. A D gene is named only where the DNA matches it firmly. Only part of the rows carry a size: once, few, many, or a class if the clone is expanded.

j_call v_call clone_size d_call cdr3_nt cdr3_aa
TRBJ2-7 TRBV6-5 few TRBD1 TGTGCCAGCAGTACCCGGACAGGGGGGTTTGCCGAGCAGTACTTC CASSTRTGGFAEQYF
TRBJ1-1 TRBV11-3 NA NA TGTGCCAGCAGCCATGCCAAGATGAACACTGAAGCTTTCTTT CASSHAKMNTEAFF
TRBJ2-7 TRBV27 NA NA TGTGCCAGCAGTCAACGGGCTCCCTACGAGCAGTACTTC CASSQRAPYEQYF
TRBJ2-3 TRBV18 NA NA TGTGCCAGCTCGTTCCAAGAGGCAGATACGCAGTATTTT CASSFQEADTQYF
TRBJ1-1 TRBV5-1 NA NA TGCGCCAGCAGCCGAGGTGCCTTGACAGGATTAGAAGCTTTCTTT CASSRGALTGLEAFF
TRBJ2-2 TRBV29-1 NA TRBD2 TGCAGCGTTCGAGCGGGGGGCAGGGCGGGCGCCGGGGAGCTGTTTTTT CSVRAGGRAGAGELFF
TRBJ2-1 TRBV2 NA TRBD2 TGTGCCAGCAGTGAAGCCACACTAGCGGGAGCTACCTACAATGAGCAGTTCTTC CASSEATLAGATYNEQFF
TRBJ1-4 TRBV28 NA NA TGTGCCAGCAGTTTTGAAGGGGAGATCCTAAATGAAAAACTGTTTTTT CASSFEGEILNEKLFF
TRBJ2-1 TRBV7-8 NA NA TGTGCCAGCAGCTTTTCCGACCGAGGAGGGAATGAGCAGTTCTTC CASSFSDRGGNEQFF
TRBJ1-2 TRBV27 NA TRBD1 TGTGCCAGCAGCACACCCACCGGACAGGGGGCGTCTGGCTACACCTTC CASSTPTGQGASGYTF
TRBJ2-2 TRBV24-1 NA NA TGTGCCACCAGTGATTTTAGGGGCACCGGGGAGCTGTTTTTT CATSDFRGTGELFF
TRBJ2-2 TRBV12-3/TRBV12-4 once NA TGTGCCAGCAATCCTAACACCGGGGAGCTGTTTTTT CASNPNTGELFF
TRBJ2-5 TRBV9 NA NA TGTGCCAGCAGCCCCCTATCGGGGGAGACCCAGTACTTC CASSPLSGETQYF
TRBJ1-4 TRBV19 NA TRBD1 TGTGCCAGTAACCCGGGACAGGGCTTCGAAAAACTGTTTTTT CASNPGQGFEKLFF
TRBJ1-4 TRBV5-1 NA NA TGCGCCAGCAGCTTCGGGGGGGAGAATGAAAAACTGTTTTTT CASSFGGENEKLFF
TRBJ2-7 TRBV28 NA NA TGTGCCAGCAGTTCCCCGACAGTTACCTACGAGCAGTACTTC CASSSPTVTYEQYF
TRBJ2-1 TRBV12-3/TRBV12-4 NA NA TGTGCCAGCAGTCCAGACAGGAACAATGAGCAGTTCTTC CASSPDRNNEQFF
TRBJ2-1 TRBV18 NA NA TGTGCCAGCTCACCACCTCGGGGAGGCTACAATGAGCAGTTCTTC CASSPPRGGYNEQFF
TRBJ1-2 TRBV19 NA TRBD1 TGTGCCAGTAGTATCGACCCCAGGGACAGCCACTCTCGGTATGGCTACACCTTC CASSIDPRDSHSRYGYTF
TRBJ1-2 TRBV6-5 NA TRBD1 TGTGCCAGCAAATCCGACAGGGGGCTTAACTATGGCTACACCTTC CASKSDRGLNYGYTF
TRBJ1-1 TRBV28 once TRBD1 TGTGCCAGCAGTAACCACAGGGGTGCGAACACTGAAGCTTTCTTT CASSNHRGANTEAFF
TRBJ1-1 TRBV5-1 NA NA TGCGCCAGCAGCTTGCCCAGGGTCGAGAACACTGAAGCTTTCTTT CASSLPRVENTEAFF
TRBJ1-5 TRBV6-5 NA TRBD1 TGTGCCAGCAGTCTACAGGGGGCGAGCAATCAGCCCCAGCATTTT CASSLQGASNQPQHF
TRBJ2-1 TRBV7-3 NA TRBD2 TGTGCCAGCAGCCCAACTAGCGGGAGTAGCAATGAGCAGTTCTTC CASSPTSGSSNEQFF
TRBJ2-2 TRBV9 NA NA TGTGCCAGCAGCCCCCGTTACCTTGGGACCGGGGAGCTGTTTTTT CASSPRYLGTGELFF
TRBJ1-4 TRBV4-3 NA NA TGCGCCAGCAGCCTCATCGGGGTCGGTAATGAAAAACTGTTTTTT CASSLIGVGNEKLFF
TRBJ2-5 TRBV5-1 NA NA TGCGCCAGCAGCTTAACGGGAGAGACCCAGTACTTC CASSLTGETQYF
TRBJ2-7 TRBV3-1/TRBV3-2 NA TRBD1 TGTGCCAGCAGGCGGACAGGGGGCGCCTACGAGCAGTACTTC CASRRTGGAYEQYF
TRBJ2-7 TRBV14 NA NA TGTGCCAGCAGCCCCACCCCTAGAAGTGAGCAGTACTTC CASSPTPRSEQYF
TRBJ2-1 TRBV5-1 NA NA TGCGCCAGCAGCTTGGCCTCTCAGTACAATGAGCAGTTCTTC CASSLASQYNEQFF
TRBJ1-4 TRBV6-5 NA TRBD1 TGTGCCAGCAGGACAGGGTCGGCTAATGAAAAACTGTTTTTT CASRTGSANEKLFF
TRBJ2-3 TRBV30 NA TRBD2 TGTGCCTGGAGTCTAGCGGGTGGCGATACGCAGTATTTT CAWSLAGGDTQYF
TRBJ1-5 TRBV30 once NA TGTGCCTGGAGTGTCGGCAGTAGCCTTAGCAATCAGCCCCAGCATTTT CAWSVGSSLSNQPQHF
TRBJ2-5 TRBV25-1 NA TRBD1 TGTGCCAGCAGCCCTTCCAGGGGGTGGGAGACCCAGTACTTC CASSPSRGWETQYF
TRBJ1-2 TRBV11-2 NA TRBD1 TGTGCCAGCAGCCGCGACAGGGCCTATGGCTACACCTTC CASSRDRAYGYTF